This T cell receptor (beta chain) was sequenced for a study of low-dose radiotherapy and immunotherapy resistance in tumors. Across the study: Each patient was administered nivolumab intravenously at 240 mg, which was a flat dose, every two weeks, along with intravenous ipilimumab at 1 mg/kg every six weeks.

As to time point: before trial treatment. TRAV- and TRBV-specific primers primed first-strand cDNA, covering alpha and beta chains. Both a constant-region primer and a V-primer adapter served to amplify TCRs across approximately 19 PCR cycles. In TCRdb, the reads were re-called with MiXCR into one record per CDR3 protein. The sample includes tens of thousands of distinct CDR3 sequences, 9.4% of them seen just once. CDR1 is SGHDT and CDR2 is YYEEEE in the germline V gene. The CDR3 is 13 amino acids. V shed 2 bases and J shed 5 bases, with 7 bases lying between them. This clonotype was detected many times.

The chain employs TRBV5-6 and TRBJ2-2; possible D gene TRBD1, 6 bases. The sequences come from PBMCs, collected before treatment. The receptor was isolated from a male donor with prostate cancer. CDR3 sequence reads: CASSFGQTGELFF. As DNA, the CDR3 is TGTGCCAGCAGCTTCGGACAGACCGGGGAGCTGTTTTTT.